This T cell receptor (beta chain) was recorded in a study of shared T cell receptors in the human thymus. Libraries were prepared by immunoSEQ multiplex PCR; TCRdb keeps only in-frame clonotypes and omits some of them. The table lists approximately 490,000 clones, approximately 80% of them singletons. The CDR3 sequence is 14 residues long. The trim removed 4 bases at V and 3 bases at J, leaving 4 bases unmatched. CDR1 is SGHTA, CDR2 FQGNSA, per germline. This sample also belongs to another study, concerning human thymus T cells.

The chain carries TRBV7-2 and TRBJ2-7; 9 nucleotides match TRBD2. This TCR derives from a boy less than two years old with a congenital heart defect. The sample taken for sequencing was thymocytes. The CDR3 loop reads CASSSWTSDYEQYF. CDR3 in DNA: TGTGCCAGCAGCTCCTGGACTAGCGACTACGAGCAGTACTTC.